The 5 T cell receptor beta chains below come from one sample, sequenced in a study of blood T cell repertoires in COVID-19 (dated by TCRdb to about 2020). The protocol used for the library was the immunoSEQ multiplex PCR assay. Drawn from immuneACCESS, this table holds only the in-frame rearrangements with V and J called that TCRdb kept. Clones are partly lost; checked studies trace under half to an unresolved V gene and leave the rest unexplained. The sample table holds more than 80,000 clones, of which 82% were seen once. The ten most abundant clones make up under 7.5% of the sample. The sample consisted of peripheral blood. Receptors originate from a man in his fifties or sixties with active or convalescent COVID-19.

The J gene is TRBJ2-5, the V gene TRBV20-1; D possibly corresponds to TRBD1 (5 bases). The ends were cut back, 6 bases at V and 9 bases at J, with 14 bases in the middle. The CDR3 length is 11 residues. Germline loops: CDR1 DFQATT, CDR2 SNEGSKA (reference sequence). For the CDR3, the DNA is TGCAGTGCGGGATATGGGGCGGCCCAGTACTTC. It codes for CSAGYGAAQYF.

V gene TRBV6-5 combines with J gene TRBJ1-1; tentative D call: TRBD1 (6 bases). Trimming took off 5 bases at V and 1 base at J, with 14 bases between the two ends. Germline V gives CDR1 MNHEY, CDR2 SVGAGI. This CDR3 spans 15 amino acids. The CDR3 reads CASSPGGRGNTEAFF. The CDR3 DNA sequence: TGTGCCAGCAGTCCAGGTGGCAGGGGGAACACTGAAGCTTTCTTT.

J is TRBJ1-2 and V is TRBV12-3 or TRBV12-4, with 9 bases lining up with TRBD1. V lost 6 bases to trimming and J lost 7 bases; unmatched junction nucleotides: 6. This CDR3 contains 13 residues. In DNA form, the CDR3 reads TGTGCCAGCAGCGGACAGGGGAGTAGTGGCTACACCTTC. Translating gives CASSGQGSSGYTF.

This clone came up once. The rearrangement joins TRBV6-5 to TRBJ2-5, with no clear D. This CDR3 has 14 amino acids. V lost 4 bases to trimming and J lost 0 bases, with 9 bases between them. The germline V gene encodes CDR1 MNHEY and CDR2 SVGAGI. The CDR3 loop reads CASSFQQNQETQYF. The CDR3, as DNA: TGTGCCAGCAGTTTCCAACAGAACCAAGAGACCCAGTACTTC.

The V call is TRBV11-2, the J call TRBJ2-7; the D is unclear. The germline gives CDR1 SGHAT, CDR2 FQNNGV. The CDR3 has 14 residues. V lost 5 bases and J lost 0, with 11 bases in between. The CDR3 reads CASSPKSFSYEQYF. The CDR3 DNA is TGTGCCAGCAGCCCAAAGAGTTTCTCCTACGAGCAGTACTTC.